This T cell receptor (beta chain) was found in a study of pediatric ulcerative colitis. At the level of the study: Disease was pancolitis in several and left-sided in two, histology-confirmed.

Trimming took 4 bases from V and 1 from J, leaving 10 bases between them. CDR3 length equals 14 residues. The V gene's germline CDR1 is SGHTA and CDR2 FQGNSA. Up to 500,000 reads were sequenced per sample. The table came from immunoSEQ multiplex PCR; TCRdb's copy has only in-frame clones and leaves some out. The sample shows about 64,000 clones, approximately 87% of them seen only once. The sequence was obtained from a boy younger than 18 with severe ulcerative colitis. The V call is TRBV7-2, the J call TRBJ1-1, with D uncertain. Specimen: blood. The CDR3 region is CASSSAPGNTEAFF. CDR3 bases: TGTGCCAGCAGCTCAGCACCGGGGAACACTGAAGCTTTCTTT.